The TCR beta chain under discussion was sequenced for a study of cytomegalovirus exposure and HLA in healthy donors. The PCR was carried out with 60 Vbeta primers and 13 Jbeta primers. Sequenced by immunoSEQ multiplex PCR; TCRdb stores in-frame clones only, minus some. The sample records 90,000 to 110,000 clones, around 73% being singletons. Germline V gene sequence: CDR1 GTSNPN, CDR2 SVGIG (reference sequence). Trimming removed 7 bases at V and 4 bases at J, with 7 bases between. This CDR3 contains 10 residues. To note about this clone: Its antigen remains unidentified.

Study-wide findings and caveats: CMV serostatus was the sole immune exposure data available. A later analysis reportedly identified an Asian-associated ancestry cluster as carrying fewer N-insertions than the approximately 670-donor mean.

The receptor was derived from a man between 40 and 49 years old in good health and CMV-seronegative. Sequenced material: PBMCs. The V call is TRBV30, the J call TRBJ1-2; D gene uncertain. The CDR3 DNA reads TGTGCCTCATACAGCTATGGCTACACCTTC. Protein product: CASYSYGYTF.